This T cell receptor (beta chain) was recorded in a study of blood T cell repertoires in COVID-19. Study-level background: Some COVID-19 samples were acute and others convalescent; all came from the United States, Italy and Spain.

Here immunoSEQ multiplex PCR was the method, and the copy in TCRdb shows in-frame clones only, minus some. The table lists around 58,000 clones, over 65% of them singletons. Trimming left V 1 base short and J 4 bases short, with 13 bases between. Germline CDR1 reads SGHTA; CDR2 reads FQGNSA. The CDR3 runs 15 residues. Material for sequencing was peripheral blood. The TCR originated in a human donor in a cohort sampled during active COVID-19. The chain combines TRBV7-2 with TRBJ1-2; D not resolved. As DNA, the CDR3 is TGTGCCAGCAGCTTAGAAGCGCGCGCCTCCTATGGCTACACCTTC. This codes for CASSLEARASYGYTF.